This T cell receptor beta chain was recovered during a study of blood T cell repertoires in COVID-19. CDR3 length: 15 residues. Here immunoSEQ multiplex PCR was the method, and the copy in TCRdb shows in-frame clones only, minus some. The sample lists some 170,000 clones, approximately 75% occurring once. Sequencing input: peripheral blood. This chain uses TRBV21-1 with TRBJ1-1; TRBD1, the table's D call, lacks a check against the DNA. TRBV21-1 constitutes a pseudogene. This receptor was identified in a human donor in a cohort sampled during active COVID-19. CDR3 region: CASSTAEIRDTEAFF. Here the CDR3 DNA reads TGTGCCAGCAGCACGGCAGAAATCAGGGACACTGAAGCTTTCTTT.